This T cell receptor beta chain comes out of a study of OX40 agonist ivuxolimab in advanced cancers. On the study more broadly: Having had anti-PD-1, anti-PD-L1 or anti-CTLA-4 therapy before was allowed, and under 50% had some.

The timepoints at which blood was sampled were baseline, cycle 4 day 1, and cycle 7 day 1. The method was immunoSEQ multiplex PCR; TCRdb's version includes in-frame clones alone and lacks a portion of them. The sample has tens of thousands of clones, roughly 80% seen once. CDR3 length equals 16 residues. Trimming took off 3 bases at V and 1 base at J, with 13 bases between the two ends. The germline V gene has CDR1 LNHDA and CDR2 SQIVND (reference sequence). V gene TRBV19 combines with J gene TRBJ1-5; D call uncertain. The material was CD4+ or CD8+ T cells sorted from blood, obtained in a trial of the OX40 agonist ivuxolimab. The TCR originated in an adult with an advanced solid tumor such as melanoma, head and neck, liver or kidney cancer. CDR3 loop: CASSMKQSESNQPQHF. CDR3 bases: TGTGCCAGTAGTATGAAACAATCCGAGAGCAATCAGCCCCAGCATTTT.